These T cell receptor beta chains were read from a single sample in a study of blood T cell repertoires in COVID-19. Assay: immunoSEQ multiplex PCR; the TCRdb copy retains only in-frame clones and omits some. The sample has roughly 200,000 clones, 85% to 90% seen once. The source material was peripheral blood. The receptors derive from a man aged 60 to 75 with acute or convalescent COVID-19. CDR3s include the opening cysteine and the closing phenylalanine or tryptophan. The order of the fields is J gene, V gene, D gene, clone size, CDR3 DNA, CDR3 protein. A D gene is named only where the DNA matches it firmly. Size is omitted from some rows. Given values are once, few, many or a class for expanded clones.

>TRBJ2-7|TRBV28|NA|NA
TGTGCCAGCAGTTTATGGCCAGGGTCGGAGGGCGAGCAGTACTTC
CASSLWPGSEGEQYF
>TRBJ1-2|TRBV12-5|TRBD1|NA
TGTGCTAGTGGTCTTTCTTATGACAGGGATGGCTACACCTTC
CASGLSYDRDGYTF
>TRBJ1-1|TRBV7-9|NA|NA
TGTGCCAGCAGCTGGGCCATTTTCATGAACACTGAAGCTTTCTTT
CASSWAIFMNTEAFF
>TRBJ1-6|TRBV27|NA|NA
TGTGCCAGCAGTTTGGGGGGTTCCCCGACCTATAATTCACCCCTCCACTTT
CASSLGGSPTYNSPLHF
>TRBJ2-1|TRBV5-4|TRBD1|NA
TGTGCCAGCAGCCCCGTCCCGGGGACAGGGTCCTACAATGAGCAGTTCTTC
CASSPVPGTGSYNEQFF
>TRBJ1-5|TRBV18|TRBD1|once
TGTGCCAGCTCACCTTTATCTACCGGGACAGGGGGCGCTCAGCCCCAGCATTTT
CASSPLSTGTGGAQPQHF
>TRBJ2-5|TRBV28|TRBD2|NA
TGTGCCAGCAGTTTAAACGGGGGGGCCCCTATTTTAGAGACCCAGTACTTC
CASSLNGGAPILETQYF
>TRBJ2-1|TRBV11-2|TRBD1|NA
TGTGCCAGCAGCCCCAGACCGGACAGGGGAAGGTACAATGAGCAGTTCTTC
CASSPRPDRGRYNEQFF
>TRBJ1-6|TRBV2|NA|NA
TGTGCCAGCACCCCTGTGCGGGCGTATAATTCACCCCTCCACTTT
CASTPVRAYNSPLHF
>TRBJ1-1|TRBV5-1|NA|NA
TGCGCCAGCAGCTTGGGAAGGGGCGCGATGAACACTGAAGCTTTCTTT
CASSLGRGAMNTEAFF
>TRBJ1-3|TRBV4-1|TRBD1|NA
TGCGCCAGCAGCTTTGGGCCACCGGGACAGGGATTCTCTGGAAACACCATATATTTT
CASSFGPPGQGFSGNTIYF
>TRBJ1-1|TRBV19|NA|NA
TGTGCCAGTAGTATAGATTGGGCAGGGAACACTGAAGCTTTCTTT
CASSIDWAGNTEAFF
>TRBJ1-2|TRBV18|TRBD1|NA
TGTGCCAGCTCACCACTCCAGGGGGATTATGGCTACACCTTC
CASSPLQGDYGYTF